This T cell receptor (beta chain) was recovered during a study of CD8 T cells in ankylosing spondylitis (dated by TCRdb to about 2017). About the full investigation: T cell receptor beta repertoires were profiled in healthy donors and ankylosing spondylitis patients so that disease-linked TCR variants could be found. The full study cohort was made up of about 24 ankylosing spondylitis patients and about a hundred healthy donors. Peripheral blood was sampled, and synovial fluid was additionally collected from ankylosing spondylitis patients.

The table lists this clonotype with a few counts. Its antigen is currently not known. No base-level quality is on record; no much larger clone is a single base apart. The paper's findings and limits, for the study overall: Blood from ankylosing spondylitis patients appeared to be characterized by a TCR beta motif made up of eight highly homologous amino acid variants. Some motif variants had previously been reported in the synovial fluid and blood of reactive arthritis patients, which suggests shared mechanisms of disease initiation. A CD8+ phenotype was shown by the disease-linked clones, which were found at relatively low frequencies in peripheral blood. According to the report, matched synovial fluid samples from ankylosing spondylitis patients were significantly enriched for the disease-linked clones.

V is pared back by 1 base and J by 2 bases, with 19 bases lying between the germline termini. The CDR3, cysteine through phenylalanine, is 18 amino acids long. Of the read, only the CDR3 DNA is kept; its 54 bases are in frame from base 1. CDR1 and CDR2, per the germline V gene, are SGHAT and FQNNGV. TCRdb names Illumina HiSeq 2500 as the instrument used. Quantitative 5'-RACE with molecular barcodes was the method used to prepare the TCR beta libraries. As for the original processing: Disease-linked TCR variants were identified with a new computational method built on a probabilistic model of VDJ rearrangement. The raw public data were reprocessed by TCRdb itself: fastp quality trimming at Q25, MiXCR clonotype calling, in-frame beta chains only. Every entry covers one CDR3 protein and lists the most common genes and DNA from its rows. The authors' filters were not applied to this entry. Present in this sample are hundreds of thousands of distinct CDR3 sequences, over 9.5% of which were seen just once. About 0.49% of the sample lies in the top ten.

Sequenced material: blood, either unsorted or a sorted T cell fraction (not recorded which). This TCR derives from a male donor with ankylosing spondylitis. This chain joins TRBV11-2 to TRBJ2-3, with TRBD2 as a weak D call on 6 bases. The nucleotide sequence reads TGTGCCAGCAGCTTAGGATTTGCCGGCGGGGTATCCACAGATACGCAGTATTTT. It encodes CASSLGFAGGVSTDTQYF.